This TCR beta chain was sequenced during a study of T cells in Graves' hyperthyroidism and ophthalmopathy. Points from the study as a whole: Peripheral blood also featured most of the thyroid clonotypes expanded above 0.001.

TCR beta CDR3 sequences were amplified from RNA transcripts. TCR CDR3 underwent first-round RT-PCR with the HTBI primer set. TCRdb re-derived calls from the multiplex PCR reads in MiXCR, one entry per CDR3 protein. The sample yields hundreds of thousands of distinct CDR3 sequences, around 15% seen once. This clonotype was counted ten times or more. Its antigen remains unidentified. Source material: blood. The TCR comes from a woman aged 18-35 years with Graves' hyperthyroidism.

The CDR3 here is CASSPGQGYTEAFF. The CDR3 DNA sequence: TGTGCCAGCAGTCCAGGACAGGGTTACACTGAAGCTTTCTTT. The J gene is TRBJ1-1, the V gene TRBV12-3 or TRBV12-4, with 8 bases identical to TRBD1. This CDR3 has 14 residues. V gave up 5 bases and J gave up 3 bases; unmatched junction bases: 5.